This T cell receptor (beta chain) comes out of a study of blood T cell repertoires in COVID-19 (dated by TCRdb to 2019 to 2021). A note on the overall study: The collaborator samples originated in the United States, Italy and Spain and spanned the acute and convalescent phases of COVID-19. The prospective study material was composed of cDNA or gDNA derived from T cells, B-cell-depleted T cells, or PBMCs. Deeply sampled blood TCRbeta repertoires from subjects exposed to, actively infected with, or recovered from COVID-19 were included in the dataset. Where available, HLA class I and class II types were taken from metadata supplied by the sample provider and were not determined by assay-based typing. A freely available public database, intended as a resource for researchers studying the immune response to SARS-CoV-2, is where the repertoires were released. Samples came from the ongoing ImmuneRACE study (first 160 participants) plus 1,254 subjects from 6 global collaborators. Nearly every sample came with metadata listing a de-identified subject ID, COVID-19 status, age in years and sex. The research as a whole found: The quantity of clinical and demographic metadata differed by source and by participant and was supplied without curation.

On this clone itself: No cognate antigen has been identified for it. No base quality values were provided; no much bigger clone lies one nucleotide off.

TCRbeta CDR3 regions were amplified from genomic DNA by means of the immunoSEQ Assay, a bias-controlled multiplex PCR. The authors' pipeline ran thus. Nucleated cell counts per sample were estimated from amplification of reference gene primers within the assay. Sequence reads were collapsed and filtered to measure the absolute abundance of every unique TCRbeta CDR3 rearrangement. For each sample, productive Simpson clonality was calculated as the square root of Simpson's diversity index over productive rearrangements. Imported from immuneACCESS, the table was reduced by TCRdb to in-frame sequences with V and J called. These copies leave out some clones; in studies compared against another copy, an unresolved V gene accounts for under half, and the cause of the remainder is not known. V, J and clone size derive from that table, while D and trimming were established from the DNA sequence. This sample is represented by approximately 90,000 clones; around 84% of them were singletons. The ten largest clones represent 38% of the sample.

The collaborating institutions used their own protocols to collect whole blood in K2EDTA tubes. For TCRbeta analysis, collaborators shipped samples in one of three forms: frozen whole blood, isolated PBMCs, or DNA extracted from either of those sample types. The germline V gene yields MDHEN for CDR1 and SYDVKM for CDR2. V ends up 5 bases short and J 2 bases short, with an unmatched junction base count of 6. The CDR3, from cysteine to phenylalanine, totals 15 residues. The only DNA kept is the CDR3, 45 bases in frame from the first base. The sequence derives from a man older than 75 with acute or convalescent COVID-19. What was sequenced was peripheral blood. The V and J segments used are TRBV28 and TRBJ1-5, and 7 bases in between align with TRBD1. CDR3 sequence: CASSITTGGNQPQHF. At the DNA level, the sequence is TGTGCCAGCAGTATCACAACAGGGGGCAATCAGCCCCAGCATTTT.